What follows describes a single TCR beta chain. Its antigen is still unknown. The germline V gene encodes CDR1 SGHRS and CDR2 YFSETQ. The CDR3 sequence is 17 residues long. This entry belongs to a study of T cells expressing NK-cell markers. Points from the study as a whole: Among four donors, these clonotypes also ranked first in the CD3+CD56-NKG2C+ fraction.

TCRdb re-called the 5' RACE reads; one entry per CDR3 protein, DNA not given. The repertoire table contains 550,000 or so distinct CDR3 sequences. Sequencing used blood T cells: a sorted CD56 or NKG2C T cell subset, CD4+ or CD8+ T cells, or bulk PBMC T cells (not recorded which). The chain employs TRBV5-1 and TRBJ2-3; TCRdb gives TRBD2 as the D gene, but with no DNA this cannot be confirmed. The clonotype was recovered from a man aged 18 to 29 in good health. The CDR3 reads CASSLWASGESTDTQYF.